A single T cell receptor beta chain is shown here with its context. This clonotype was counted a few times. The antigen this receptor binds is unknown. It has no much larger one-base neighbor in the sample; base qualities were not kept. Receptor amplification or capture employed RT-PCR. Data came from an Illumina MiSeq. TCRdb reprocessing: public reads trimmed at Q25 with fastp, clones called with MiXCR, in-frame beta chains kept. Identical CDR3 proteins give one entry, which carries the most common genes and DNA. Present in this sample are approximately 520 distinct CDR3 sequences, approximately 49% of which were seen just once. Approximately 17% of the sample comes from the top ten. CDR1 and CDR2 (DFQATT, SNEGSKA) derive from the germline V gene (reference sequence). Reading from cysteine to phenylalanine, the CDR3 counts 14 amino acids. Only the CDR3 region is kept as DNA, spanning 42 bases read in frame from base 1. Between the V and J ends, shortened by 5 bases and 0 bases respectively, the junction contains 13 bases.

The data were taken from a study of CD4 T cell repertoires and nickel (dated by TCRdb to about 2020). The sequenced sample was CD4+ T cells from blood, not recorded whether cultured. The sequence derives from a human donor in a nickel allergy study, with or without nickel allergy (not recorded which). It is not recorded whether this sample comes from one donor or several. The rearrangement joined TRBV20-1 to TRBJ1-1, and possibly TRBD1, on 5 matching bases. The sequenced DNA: TGCAGTGCTCGACAGAATATCGTGAACACTGAAGCTTTCTTT. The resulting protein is CSARQNIVNTEAFF.